The rows below give T cell receptor beta chains drawn from one sample of a study of cytomegalovirus exposure and HLA in healthy donors. Profiled with immunoSEQ multiplex PCR; TCRdb holds only in-frame clones, not every one. The sample holds 110,000 to 150,000 clones, approximately 78% seen once. The specimen sequenced was PBMCs. The receptors come from a man younger than 35 in good health and CMV-seropositive. Both conserved end residues are part of each CDR3. The D gene is left open where the match is weak. Clone size appears in some rows only: once, few, many, or a class for an expanded clone.

v_call	clone_size	j_call	d_call	cdr3_aa	cdr3_nt
TRBV28	NA	TRBJ2-3	TRBD2	CASSWTSGRSADTQYF	TGTGCCAGCAGTTGGACTAGCGGGAGAAGCGCAGATACGCAGTATTTT
TRBV18	NA	TRBJ2-3	NA	CASSPRTGTDTQYF	TGTGCCAGCTCACCGCGGACAGGCACAGATACGCAGTATTTT
TRBV29-1	NA	TRBJ2-7	TRBD1	CSVEGQNLDEQYF	TGCAGCGTTGAGGGACAGAATCTGGACGAGCAGTACTTC
TRBV2	once	TRBJ2-2	NA	CASSEVRAGELFF	TGTGCCAGCAGTGAAGTCCGGGCCGGGGAGCTGTTTTTT
TRBV7-9	NA	TRBJ2-3	NA	CASSFQTPTSFYGTDTQYF	TGTGCCAGCAGCTTTCAAACCCCGACTAGTTTTTACGGCACAGATACGCAGTATTTT
TRBV4-1	NA	TRBJ2-7	TRBD1	CASSQGPQPYQGAVGQYF	TGCGCCAGCAGCCAAGGACCACAACCCTATCAGGGGGCGGTCGGGCAGTACTTC
TRBV7-2	NA	TRBJ2-3	NA	CASSLMRVGTDTQYF	TGTGCCAGCAGTTTAATGAGGGTAGGCACAGATACGCAGTATTTT
TRBV9	NA	TRBJ2-7	TRBD2	CASSEGLAGEGEQYF	TGTGCCAGCAGCGAGGGACTAGCGGGAGAGGGCGAGCAGTACTTC
TRBV6-6	NA	TRBJ2-7	NA	CASSYSGGGTHEQYF	TGTGCCAGCAGTTACTCGGGGGGTGGCACCCACGAGCAGTACTTC
TRBV19	NA	TRBJ2-7	TRBD1	CAAGTGTYEQYF	TGTGCCGCCGGGACAGGGACCTACGAGCAGTACTTC
TRBV2	NA	TRBJ2-7	TRBD1	CAIGQGMWQYF	TGTGCCATCGGACAGGGTATGTGGCAGTACTTC
TRBV15	few	TRBJ1-2	TRBD1	CATSRDRGNYGYTF	TGTGCCACCAGCAGGGACAGGGGAAACTATGGCTACACCTTC
TRBV27	few	TRBJ2-7	NA	CASSSSYEQYF	TGTGCCAGCAGTTCGTCCTACGAGCAGTACTTC
TRBV2	NA	TRBJ2-7	NA	CATEGVTYRDTFYEQYF	TGTGCCACCGAGGGGGTAACTTACCGGGACACCTTCTACGAGCAGTACTTC
TRBV9	NA	TRBJ2-2	NA	CASSVGSVGELFF	TGTGCCAGCAGCGTAGGTAGCGTCGGGGAGCTGTTTTTT
TRBV5-1	NA	TRBJ1-1	NA	CASYRDWGNTEAFF	TGCGCCAGCTACCGGGATTGGGGGAACACTGAAGCTTTCTTT
TRBV6-1	few	TRBJ2-3	NA	CASSSGQTDTQYF	TGTGCCAGCAGTTCCGGACAGACAGATACGCAGTATTTT
TRBV27	NA	TRBJ2-3	TRBD2	CASSLSLAVGDTQYF	TGTGCCAGCAGTTTATCCCTAGCGGTAGGAGATACGCAGTATTTT
TRBV6-5	NA	TRBJ1-1	TRBD1	CASSYEGGPGTEAFF	TGTGCCAGCAGTTACGAAGGGGGCCCTGGCACTGAAGCTTTCTTT
TRBV29-1	few	TRBJ2-5	NA	CSVIQGGETQYF	TGCAGCGTCATACAGGGTGGAGAGACCCAGTACTTC
TRBV4-1	once	TRBJ2-4	TRBD1	CASSQGGQGRNKNIQYF	TGCGCCAGCAGCCAAGGGGGACAGGGCCGAAACAAAAACATTCAGTACTTC
TRBV18	few	TRBJ2-7	NA	CASSPQGFSYEQYF	TGTGCCAGCTCACCGCAGGGATTCTCCTACGAGCAGTACTTC
TRBV5-1	NA	TRBJ2-7	TRBD1	CASSLSFTGQGVTSSYEQYF	TGCGCCAGCAGCTTGTCATTTACGGGACAGGGGGTAACTAGCTCCTACGAGCAGTACTTC
TRBV4-1	NA	TRBJ1-3	NA	CASSLDRGGNTIYF	TGCGCCAGCAGCCTGGACAGAGGAGGAAACACCATATATTTT
TRBV28	few	TRBJ2-5	NA	CASSTRTGMETQYF	TGTGCCAGCAGTACGAGAACAGGGATGGAGACCCAGTACTTC
TRBV4-1	NA	TRBJ2-2	NA	CASSQAGNTGELFF	TGCGCCAGCAGCCAAGCAGGGAACACCGGGGAGCTGTTTTTT
TRBV23-1	NA	TRBJ1-4	TRBD1	CASRRDRKDEKLFF	TGCGCCAGCAGACGGGACAGGAAGGATGAAAAACTGTTTTTT
TRBV28	NA	TRBJ1-1	NA	CASSFLGQEGTEAFF	TGTGCCAGCAGTTTTTTGGGACAAGAGGGCACTGAAGCTTTCTTT
TRBV6-1	NA	TRBJ1-2	TRBD1	CASRLDRSSNYGYTF	TGTGCCAGCAGGCTGGACAGGTCCTCTAACTATGGCTACACCTTC
TRBV4-1	NA	TRBJ1-3	NA	CASSQVDGSSGNTIYF	TGCGCCAGCAGCCAAGTAGATGGGAGCTCTGGAAACACCATATATTTT
TRBV19	NA	TRBJ2-1	NA	CASSIAWHNEQFF	TGTGCCAGTAGTATAGCATGGCACAATGAGCAGTTCTTC
TRBV7-2	NA	TRBJ2-3	NA	CASSSYLSTDTQYF	TGTGCCAGCAGCTCCTACTTAAGCACAGATACGCAGTATTTT
TRBV2	NA	TRBJ1-3	NA	CASSGPSGPFSSGNTIYF	TGTGCCAGCAGTGGACCATCAGGGCCTTTTTCATCTGGAAACACCATATATTTT
TRBV6-1	NA	TRBJ2-7	TRBD1	CASSVAGTGAYEQYF	TGTGCCAGCAGTGTAGCCGGGACAGGTGCCTACGAGCAGTACTTC
TRBV28	NA	TRBJ2-7	NA	CASTLDSSVYEQYF	TGTGCCAGCACCCTCGACAGTTCGGTCTACGAGCAGTACTTC
TRBV27	NA	TRBJ1-1	NA	CASSYGTPEPYTEAFF	TGTGCCAGCAGCTACGGGACACCCGAACCCTACACTGAAGCTTTCTTT
TRBV7-9	NA	TRBJ1-1	NA	CASSLDSQNTEAFF	TGTGCCAGCAGCCTTGACAGCCAAAACACTGAAGCTTTCTTT
TRBV28	NA	TRBJ1-2	TRBD1	CASSTGDFEGYTF	TGTGCCAGCTCGACAGGGGACTTTGAAGGCTACACCTTC
TRBV7-9	few	TRBJ2-1	TRBD2	CASSPTSGRAFSSYNEQFF	TGTGCCAGCAGCCCAACTAGCGGGAGGGCTTTTAGCTCCTACAATGAGCAGTTCTTC
TRBV7-9	NA	TRBJ2-5	TRBD2	CASKSGSLETQYF	TGTGCCAGCAAAAGCGGGAGTCTAGAGACCCAGTACTTC
TRBV18	NA	TRBJ2-1	NA	CASSPGDGGYNEQFF	TGTGCCAGCTCACCAGGTGACGGGGGCTACAATGAGCAGTTCTTC
TRBV5-1	NA	TRBJ1-3	NA	CASSLEGRVDTIYF	TGCGCCAGCAGCTTGGAGGGGAGGGTGGACACCATATATTTT
TRBV27	NA	TRBJ1-1	NA	CASSLSAGTEAVF	TGTGCCAGCAGTTTATCGGCGGGCACTGAAGCTGTCTTT
TRBV5-1	NA	TRBJ2-4	TRBD2	CASSQSGSVNIQYF	TGCGCCAGCAGCCAGAGCGGGAGTGTGAACATTCAGTACTTC
TRBV6-5	NA	TRBJ2-7	TRBD1	CASSWRDRTSYEQYF	TGTGCCAGCAGTTGGAGGGACAGGACCTCCTACGAGCAGTACTTC
TRBV6-5	NA	TRBJ1-3	NA	CASRGGTGNTIYF	TGTGCCAGCAGAGGGGGAACTGGAAACACCATATATTTT
TRBV5-1	NA	TRBJ2-1	TRBD1	CASSPPGGPNEQFF	TGCGCCAGCAGCCCCCCAGGGGGACCCAATGAGCAGTTCTTC
TRBV7-9	NA	TRBJ2-7	NA	CASSGISDYEQYF	TGTGCCAGCAGCGGCATAAGCGACTACGAGCAGTACTTC
TRBV29-1	few	TRBJ1-1	NA	CSVAGRSNTEAFF	TGCAGCGTTGCTGGCAGGTCGAACACTGAAGCTTTCTTT
TRBV28	NA	TRBJ2-7	TRBD1	CASSRQGYYEQYF	TGTGCCAGCAGTAGACAGGGGTATTACGAGCAGTACTTC
TRBV18	NA	TRBJ2-6	TRBD1	CASSPPGGFTGANVLTF	TGTGCCAGCTCACCACCAGGGGGCTTCACTGGGGCCAACGTCCTGACTTTC
TRBV4-1	NA	TRBJ2-1	NA	CASSQEGRSSNEQFF	TGCGCCAGCAGCCAAGAGGGGCGGAGCTCCAATGAGCAGTTCTTC
TRBV6-9	NA	TRBJ2-7	TRBD1	CATRRDRDYYEQYF	TGTGCCACGCGGCGGGACAGGGATTACTACGAGCAGTACTTC
TRBV5-5	NA	TRBJ2-7	TRBD1	CATHRTGTGPDEQYF	TGTGCCACTCACCGAACCGGGACAGGGCCGGACGAGCAGTACTTC